A selection of T cell receptor beta chains follows, all from one sample in a study of cytomegalovirus exposure and HLA in healthy donors. Profiled with immunoSEQ multiplex PCR; TCRdb holds only in-frame clones, not every one. This sample yields about 120,000 clones, of which under 80% are seen a single time; around 4% belongs to the top ten. The sample consisted of PBMCs. The receptor source for this set is a man aged 35-49 years in good health and CMV-seropositive. The CDR3 runs from the conserved cysteine through the conserved F or W. The order of the fields is J gene, V gene, CDR3 protein.

TRBJ2-1	TRBV12-2	CASRLGQGNEQFF
TRBJ2-5	TRBV7-2	CASSSFVGGETQYF
TRBJ1-1	TRBV27	CASSPSGAEAFF
TRBJ2-3	TRBV19	CASSDFSSFTDTQYF
TRBJ1-1	TRBV4-1	CASSHPRGSGGTEAFF
TRBJ2-7	TRBV7-8	CASSLARGEQYF
TRBJ2-5	TRBV10-3	CATGLAGGTYQETQYF
TRBJ2-1	TRBV28	CASAPGRGFNEQFF
TRBJ2-7	TRBV18	CASSNPVSYEQYF
TRBJ2-5	TRBV11-3	CASSSGQGSPETQYF
TRBJ2-2	TRBV7-9	CASSLELAGVAGELFF
TRBJ2-7	TRBV2	CASRLEAGTIYEQYF
TRBJ2-2	TRBV7-7	CASSLWGDPGELFF
TRBJ2-2	TRBV4-3	CASSATSGITGELFF
TRBJ1-4	TRBV6-5	CASSRTGGFEKLFF
TRBJ2-5	TRBV7-8	CASSERQGRGTEETQYF
TRBJ2-7	TRBV2	CASCLQGPYEQYF
TRBJ2-6	TRBV28	CASTSGQGTGANVLTF
TRBJ1-1	TRBV5-1	CASSRDRELNTEAFF
TRBJ1-5	TRBV6-1	CASSEGSSRGQPQHF
TRBJ2-4	TRBV9	CASSVRGGSELNIQYF
TRBJ1-5	TRBV4-1	CASSFTRGPGYSNQPQHF
TRBJ2-2	TRBV7-7	CASSLARSSTGELFF
TRBJ2-7	TRBV5-1	CASSPPGLSYEQYF
TRBJ1-2	TRBV4-1	CASSQNRDRYYGYTF
TRBJ2-2	TRBV11-2	CASSSAGGRTGELFF
TRBJ1-2	TRBV6-5	CASSYDRVNYGYTF
TRBJ2-1	TRBV28	CASKRLENNEQFF
TRBJ2-5	TRBV10-3	CAISEGRTQETQYF
TRBJ1-1	TRBV27	CASSLGQSINTEAFF
TRBJ1-1	TRBV27	CASSHRWTGNTEAFF